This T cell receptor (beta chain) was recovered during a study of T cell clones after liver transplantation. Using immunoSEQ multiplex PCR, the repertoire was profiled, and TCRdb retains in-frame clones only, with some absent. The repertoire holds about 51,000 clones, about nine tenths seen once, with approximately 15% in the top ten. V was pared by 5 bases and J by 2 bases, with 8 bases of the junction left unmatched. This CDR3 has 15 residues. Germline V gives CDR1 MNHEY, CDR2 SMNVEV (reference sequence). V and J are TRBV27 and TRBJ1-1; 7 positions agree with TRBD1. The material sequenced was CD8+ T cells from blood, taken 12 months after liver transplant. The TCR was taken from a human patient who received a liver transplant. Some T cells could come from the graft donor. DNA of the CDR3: TGTGCCAGCAGTGTGGGACAGAGTATTAACACTGAAGCTTTCTTT. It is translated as CASSVGQSINTEAFF.